These 28 T cell receptor beta chains share one sample of origin, sequenced in a study of beta chain features in type 1 diabetes. What was sequenced were expressed TCRB transcripts, since all of the isolated RNA had been reverse transcribed. Sequenced by immunoSEQ multiplex PCR; TCRdb stores in-frame clones only, minus some. The sample records some 230,000 clones, around 9.6% being singletons. Sequencing input: naive CD4+ T cells from blood. The receptors here all came from a woman between 18 and 29 years old in good health.

This clone has a handful of counts. The chain links TRBV5-4 to TRBJ2-1, with TRBD2 identical over 7 bases. This CDR3 has 13 amino acids. CDR1 is SGHNT, CDR2 YYREEE, per germline (reference sequence). V shed 5 bases and J 15 bases; nucleotides not matched to a gene: 14. CDR3 DNA sequence: TGTGCCAGCAGTCGTGATGGGACTACAAAACGGTTCTTC. As protein: CASSRDGTTKRFF.

With respect to this clone: This sample includes further DNA sequences coding for the same CDR3. The chain has TRBV4-1 and TRBJ2-5; perhaps TRBD2 as D (6 bases). V gave up 3 bases and J gave up 1 base, with 21 bases separating them. This CDR3 comprises 18 residues. CDR1 MGHRA and CDR2 YSYEKL come from the germline V gene. The CDR3: CASSQDPGIADFQETQYF. The CDR3 bases are TGCGCCAGCAGCCAGGATCCAGGGATAGCGGATTTCCAAGAGACCCAGTACTTC.

The rearrangement links TRBV5-1 to TRBJ2-5, with D maybe TRBD2 (6 bases). This CDR3 region has 15 residues. Germline V gives CDR1 SGHRS, CDR2 YFSETQ. Trimming took 4 bases from V and 5 from J, leaving 18 bases between them. DNA for the CDR3: TGCGCCAGCAGCCCAGAAGGTACTAGCTGGGAGACCCAGTACTTC. Its protein product is CASSPEGTSWETQYF.

This clone was seen more than once but under ten times. This rearrangement joins TRBV5-5 to TRBJ2-1; 7 bases are a match to TRBD2. Germline V gene data show CDR1 as SGHKS and CDR2 as YYEKEE (reference sequence). V gave up 1 base and J gave up 6 bases; unmatched junction bases: 10. The CDR3 loop spans 16 amino acids. CDR3 amino acids: CASSLWGGRVSNEQFF. The CDR3 bases are TGTGCCAGCAGCTTGTGGGGCGGGAGAGTCTCCAATGAGCAGTTCTTC.

This clone was observed a handful of times. The rearrangement joins TRBV9 to TRBJ2-3, with a tentative D call TRBD1 (7 bases). Germline V CDR1 and CDR2: SGDLS, YYNGEE. This CDR3 contains 16 residues. V gave up 3 bases and J gave up 0 bases, with 14 bases separating them. The CDR3 DNA follows: TGTGCCAGCAGCGCCTTACAGGGGACTAGCACAGATACGCAGTATTTT. Protein product: CASSALQGTSTDTQYF.

CDR3 bases: TGTGCCAGCCGCACAGACACCGGGGAGCTGTTTTTT. Amino acids: CASRTDTGELFF. The V gene is TRBV7-9, the J gene TRBJ2-2; no clear D. Trimming pared 8 bases from V and 3 bases from J, leaving 7 bases between. Germline CDR1 SEHNR, CDR2 FQNEAQ (reference sequence). The CDR3 extends over 12 amino acids.

This clone appeared a few times. The gene calls are TRBV19 and TRBJ2-3; 7 bases align to TRBD1. The V segment lost 5 bases and the J segment 3 bases; nucleotides outside the gene matches: 8. In germline, CDR1 is LNHDA, CDR2 SQIVND (reference sequence). The CDR3 length is 15 residues. CDR3 sequence reads: CASSADRVVTDTQYF. The CDR3, as DNA: TGTGCCAGTAGTGCTGACAGGGTGGTTACAGATACGCAGTATTTT.

The V and J genes are TRBV9 and TRBJ1-2, with a tentative D call TRBD1 (6 bases). This CDR3 has 14 amino acids. Per germline, CDR1 SGDLS and CDR2 YYNGEE. The V and J ends lost 3 bases and 9 bases respectively, with 18 bases between them. CDR3 bases: TGTGCCAGCAGCGCAACGGGACATCTTAGTCGCTACACCTTC. This encodes CASSATGHLSRYTF.

This clone was counted between two and nine times. The CDR3 loop reads CASSLSGGNQPQHF. In DNA form, the CDR3 reads TGTGCCAGCAGCCTCAGTGGGGGGAATCAGCCCCAGCATTTT. The V and J genes are TRBV5-6 and TRBJ1-5, with D maybe TRBD1 (5 bases). The CDR3 covers 14 residues. Germline CDR1 reads SGHDT; CDR2 reads YYEEEE. The germline V and J ends were trimmed by 4 bases and 4 bases, with 12 bases remaining between them.

The genes are TRBV19 and TRBJ2-1, with 15 bases that match TRBD2. The CDR3 covers 16 residues. With V trimmed by 5 bases and J by 10 bases, 9 bases remained unmatched. Per germline, CDR1 LNHDA and CDR2 SQIVND (reference sequence). This chain's CDR3 is CASSFGLAGGPREQFF. The CDR3 nucleotides are TGTGCCAGTAGTTTCGGACTAGCGGGAGGGCCACGAGAGCAGTTCTTC.

This clone was observed a few times. The chain recombines TRBV5-1 with TRBJ2-1; 11 bases are a match to TRBD1. CDR3 length: 16 residues. CDR1 and CDR2 (germline): SGHRS, YFSETQ. V shed 0 bases, J shed 3 bases, and the junction held 2 bases outside the gene matches. The chain's CDR3 is CASSLAGQGGYNEQFF. Written as DNA, the CDR3 is TGCGCCAGCAGCTTGGCGGGACAGGGGGGCTACAATGAGCAGTTCTTC.

This clone appeared a few times. The chain couples TRBV18 to TRBJ1-2, with 10 bases aligning to TRBD1. Germline V gene sequence: CDR1 KGHSH, CDR2 LQKENI. Trimming cost V 3 bases and J 8 bases; bases outside gene matches: 9. The CDR3 extends over 15 amino acids. The CDR3 loop reads CASSPPGQGTQGYTF. For the CDR3, the DNA is TGTGCCAGCTCACCCCCGGGACAGGGGACCCAAGGCTACACCTTC. Combining the CDR3 with reference TRBV18 and TRBJ1-2 gives the whole variable domain NAGVMQNPRHLVRRRGQEARLRCSPMKGHSHVYWYRQLPEEGLKFMVYLQKENIIDESGMPKERFSAEFPKEGPSILRIQQVVRGDSAAYFCASSPPGQGTQGYTFGSGTRLTVV.

A single count supports this clone. The chain has TRBV5-1 and TRBJ1-2, with TRBD1 matching over 7 bases. The CDR3 sequence is 14 residues long. The germline CDR1 and CDR2 sequences are SGHRS and YFSETQ. V lost 3 bases to trimming and J lost 3 bases; unmatched junction nucleotides: 5. The CDR3 coding sequence is TGCGCCAGCAGCTCGCAGGGACAGTACTATGGCTACACCTTC. Residues: CASSSQGQYYGYTF. Variable domain in full (rest from reference TRBV5-1 and TRBJ1-2): KAGVTQTPRYLIKTRGQQVTLSCSPISGHRSVSWYQQTPGQGLQFLFEYFSETQRNKGNFPGRFSGRQFSNSRSEMNVSTLELGDSALYLCASSSQGQYYGYTFGSGTRLTVV.

The V call is TRBV30, the J call TRBJ2-7, with TRBD2 matching 11 bases. Germline V lookup: CDR1 GTSNPN, CDR2 SVGIG (reference sequence). The CDR3 length is 14 residues. Trimming took 2 bases from V and 4 from J; bases not matched to a gene: 4. DNA of the CDR3: TGTGCCTGGAGTTCGGCTAGCGGGGGGTACGAGCAGTACTTC. Protein sequence: CAWSSASGGYEQYF.

This clone was observed a handful of times. This rearrangement joins TRBV5-4 to TRBJ2-1; maybe TRBD1 (6 bases). CDR3 length: 20 amino acids. V lost 1 base to trimming and J lost 0 bases, with 23 bases between them. The germline V gene encodes CDR1 SGHNT and CDR2 YYREEE (reference sequence). For the CDR3, the DNA is TGTGCCAGCAGCTTGTCCCGTCTGGCACAGGGTGATGGCTCCTACAATGAGCAGTTCTTC. Its translation: CASSLSRLAQGDGSYNEQFF.

The J gene is TRBJ2-3, the V gene TRBV7-9; 10 nucleotides agree with TRBD2. There are 17 residues in the CDR3. Trimming cost V 0 bases and J 2 bases; bases outside gene matches: 5. In germline, CDR1 is SEHNR, CDR2 FQNEAQ (reference sequence). CDR3 protein: CASSLAQLAGHTDTQYF. CDR3 coding DNA: TGTGCCAGCAGCTTAGCGCAACTAGCGGGACACACAGATACGCAGTATTTT.

This chain connects TRBV5-4 to TRBJ1-1; D unresolved. The V end lost 0 bases, the J end lost 4 bases, and 7 bases lay between the germline ends. The CDR3 is 13 amino acids. Germline lookup yields CDR1 SGHNT and CDR2 YYREEE (reference sequence). The CDR3 nucleotides are TGTGCCAGCAGCTTGGCGGCAGGCACTGAAGCTTTCTTT. Amino acids: CASSLAAGTEAFF.

The V gene is TRBV11-3, the J gene TRBJ2-1; 9 bases fit TRBD2. CDR1 and CDR2 (germline): SGHNT, YENEEA. There are 14 residues in the CDR3. Trimming removed 5 bases from V and 8 bases from J; junction bases left unmatched: 7. The CDR3, as DNA: TGTGCCAGCAGCATTAGCGGGGGAATCCATGAGCAGTTCTTC. Encoded protein: CASSISGGIHEQFF.

The chain links TRBV30 to TRBJ1-2; perhaps TRBD1 as D (6 bases). Trimming removed 2 bases from V and 7 bases from J, with 14 bases in between. This CDR3 contains 13 residues. Germline V CDR1 and CDR2: GTSNPN, SVGIG (reference sequence). The CDR3 loop reads CAWSFQGNTGYTF. The DNA for the CDR3 is TGTGCCTGGAGTTTTCAGGGGAACACTGGCTACACCTTC. Full variable domain (remainder filled in from reference TRBV30 and TRBJ1-2): SQTIHQWPATLVQPVGSPLSLECTVEGTSNPNLYWYRQAAGRGLQLLFYSVGIGQISSEVPQNLSASRPQDRQFILSSKKLLLSDSGFYLCAWSFQGNTGYTFGSGTRLTVV.

The chain couples TRBV5-1 to TRBJ1-2, with unresolved D. Germline CDR1 is SGHRS and CDR2 is YFSETQ. This CDR3 region has 12 residues. V lost 1 base and J 6 bases, leaving 7 bases between the germline ends. The CDR3 sequence is CASSLSGDGYTF. The CDR3 DNA is TGCGCCAGCAGCTTGTCGGGAGATGGCTACACCTTC.

This rearrangement joins TRBV6-5 to TRBJ2-2, with TRBD1 matching over 10 bases. The V and J ends lost 6 bases and 7 bases, in that order; junction bases with no gene match: 8. The germline V gene encodes CDR1 MNHEY and CDR2 SVGAGI. The CDR3 covers 15 residues. The CDR3 is CASRTDRGQGGELFF. In nucleotides, the CDR3 is TGTGCCAGCAGGACCGACAGGGGGCAAGGCGGGGAGCTGTTTTTT.

This clone was observed a few times. The V gene is TRBV30, the J gene TRBJ1-2, with 7 positions matching TRBD1. The CDR3 has 11 amino acids. The germline CDR1 and CDR2 sequences are GTSNPN and SVGIG (reference sequence). The chain's CDR3 is CAYRGNYGYTF. The CDR3, as DNA: TGTGCGTACAGGGGAAACTATGGCTACACCTTC.

The chain couples TRBV6-5 to TRBJ2-7; 8 nucleotides align to TRBD2. The germline gives CDR1 MNHEY, CDR2 SVGAGI. The CDR3 spans 13 residues. The V gene end was trimmed by 5 bases and the J gene end by 7 bases; junction bases not matched to a gene: 7. The CDR3 sequence: CASSPLLAGEQYF. The CDR3 DNA is TGTGCCAGCAGTCCCCTGTTAGCGGGGGAGCAGTACTTC.

The J gene is TRBJ2-3, the V gene TRBV5-1; 8 nucleotides agree with TRBD2. V lost 6 bases and J lost 0; bases outside the gene matches: 6. The CDR3 extends over 15 amino acids. Germline assignment: CDR1 SGHRS and CDR2 YFSETQ. The CDR3 nucleotides read TGCGCCAGCACTCCGGGAGGGACTAGCACAGATACGCAGTATTTT. The encoded protein is CASTPGGTSTDTQYF.

The table lists this clone with a few counts. V is TRBV29-1 and J is TRBJ2-1; the match to TRBD2 covers 11 bases. The CDR3 length is 17 residues. From germline, CDR1 is SQVTM and CDR2 ANQGSEA. V dropped 4 bases and J dropped 3; count of bases not matched to a gene: 11. This CDR3 reads CSVGRLAGGNLYNEQFF. The CDR3 nucleotides are TGCAGCGTTGGTAGGCTAGCGGGAGGAAACCTCTACAATGAGCAGTTCTTC.

This clone has more than one count but fewer than ten. The chain couples TRBV5-1 to TRBJ1-1, with D perhaps TRBD1 (6 bases). The CDR3 runs to 15 residues. Germline V CDR1 and CDR2: SGHRS, YFSETQ. Trimming shortened V by 0 bases and J by 2 bases, and 11 bases separated the two germline ends. The CDR3 DNA reads as TGCGCCAGCAGCTTGGCTTCACAGGGCAACACTGAAGCTTTCTTT. This gives the protein CASSLASQGNTEAFF. The full variable domain, rest sourced from reference TRBV5-1 and TRBJ1-1, is KAGVTQTPRYLIKTRGQQVTLSCSPISGHRSVSWYQQTPGQGLQFLFEYFSETQRNKGNFPGRFSGRQFSNSRSEMNVSTLELGDSALYLCASSLASQGNTEAFFGQGTRLTVV.

This rearrangement joins TRBV5-1 to TRBJ2-7; 8 bases align to TRBD1. V trimming: 4 bases; J trimming: 6 bases; junction bases outside the gene matches: 9. The germline V gene has CDR1 SGHRS and CDR2 YFSETQ. The CDR3 loop spans 14 amino acids. CDR3 protein: CASSRPGQAPEQYF. The CDR3 coding sequence is TGCGCCAGCAGCCGTCCGGGACAGGCTCCCGAGCAGTACTTC.

This clone came up a few times. The DNA for the CDR3 is TGCGCCAGCAGCTTGGCCAGGGGGCGGACTGAAGCTTTCTTT. Translating gives CASSLARGRTEAFF. The genes are TRBV5-1 and TRBJ1-1; 8 positions agree with TRBD1. CDR1 and CDR2 (germline): SGHRS, YFSETQ. The length of the CDR3 is 14 residues. V lost 0 bases and J lost 5; bases outside the gene matches: 3.